This is a list of T cell receptor beta chains from one sample in a study of blood T cell repertoires in COVID-19. Produced via immunoSEQ multiplex PCR; TCRdb's table is partial and in-frame only. The sample has some 66,000 clones, about 89% seen once; the top ten hold about 6.8%. The sample taken for sequencing was peripheral blood. The receptors come from a human donor in a cohort sampled during active COVID-19. The CDR3 runs from the conserved cysteine through the conserved F or W. D genes are given only for firm matches. Not all rows give a size; the values are once, few, many and, for expanded clones, a class.

clone size: few
D gene: .
J gene: TRBJ1-1
V gene: TRBV5-4
CDR3 DNA: TGTGCCAGCAATTTCGGTCGGGACACTGAAGCTTTCTTT
CDR3 protein: CASNFGRDTEAFF

clone size: .
D gene: TRBD1
J gene: TRBJ2-2
V gene: TRBV2
CDR3 DNA: TGTGCCAGCAGTAAGGGACAGGGGAGCACCGGGGAGCTGTTTTTT
CDR3 protein: CASSKGQGSTGELFF

clone size: .
D gene: TRBD2
J gene: TRBJ2-7
V gene: TRBV23-1
CDR3 DNA: TGCGCCAGCAGCCAAACTCGGGGGGGCCGGTCCTACGAGCAGTACTTC
CDR3 protein: CASSQTRGGRSYEQYF

clone size: .
D gene: TRBD2
J gene: TRBJ2-1
V gene: TRBV30
CDR3 DNA: TGTGCCTGGAGTGGGGGAGGCGGGAGGGCCACCCCCTTCAATGAGCAGTTCTTC
CDR3 protein: CAWSGGGGRATPFNEQFF

clone size: .
D gene: .
J gene: TRBJ1-6
V gene: TRBV5-4
CDR3 DNA: TGTGCCAGCAGCCTGGGGACTCGCTCCTATAATTCACCCCTCCACTTT
CDR3 protein: CASSLGTRSYNSPLHF

clone size: .
D gene: .
J gene: TRBJ1-2
V gene: TRBV7-7
CDR3 DNA: TGTGCTAGCAGCTTAGTTTATTGGCGGCGGATACCCTTGTGGTATGGCTACACCTTC
CDR3 protein: CASSLVYWRRIPLWYGYTF

clone size: .
D gene: TRBD1
J gene: TRBJ1-4
V gene: TRBV9
CDR3 DNA: TGTGCCAGCAGCGTAGGGACAGGGTGGAATGAAAAACTGTTTTTT
CDR3 protein: CASSVGTGWNEKLFF

clone size: .
D gene: TRBD1
J gene: TRBJ1-2
V gene: TRBV6-2/TRBV6-3
CDR3 DNA: TGTGCCAGCAGTTACAGGACAGGGAGGAACTATGGCTACACCTTC
CDR3 protein: CASSYRTGRNYGYTF

clone size: .
D gene: TRBD2
J gene: TRBJ2-6
V gene: TRBV4-2
CDR3 DNA: TGTGCCAGCAGCCAAGAGCTTCATAGTAGGGCGGGAGGGCAGAGGGTCAGGACTTTC
CDR3 protein: CASSQELHSRAGGQRVRTF

clone size: .
D gene: TRBD2
J gene: TRBJ2-1
V gene: TRBV6-2/TRBV6-3
CDR3 DNA: TGTGCCAGCAGTTACGCAGCGGGAGGCCTCCCAGACAATGAGCAGTTCTTC
CDR3 protein: CASSYAAGGLPDNEQFF

clone size: .
D gene: .
J gene: TRBJ1-1
V gene: TRBV15
CDR3 DNA: TGTGCCACCAGCAGAGAGCGGATTACTATGAACACTGAAGCTTTCTTT
CDR3 protein: CATSRERITMNTEAFF

clone size: .
D gene: TRBD1
J gene: TRBJ1-6
V gene: TRBV7-2
CDR3 DNA: TGTGCCAGCAGCTTGGGACAGTCACCCCTCCACTTT
CDR3 protein: CASSLGQSPLHF

clone size: .
D gene: .
J gene: TRBJ2-1
V gene: TRBV19
CDR3 DNA: TGTGCCAGTAGTATTTCCTGGGGGGTGAGGGGTGAATGGCTGATCTTC
CDR3 protein: CASSISWGVRGEWLIF

clone size: .
D gene: TRBD2
J gene: TRBJ2-7
V gene: TRBV20-1
CDR3 DNA: TGCAGTGCTAGTACTAGCGGGATTAGCTCCTACGAGCAGTACTTC
CDR3 protein: CSASTSGISSYEQYF

clone size: .
D gene: .
J gene: TRBJ1-6
V gene: TRBV19
CDR3 DNA: TGTGCCAGTCGAGCGGGGGGGGCGGGCTACCCCGACCCTAGCTCCTATAATTCACCCCTCCACTTT
CDR3 protein: CASRAGGAGYPDPSSYNSPLHF

clone size: .
D gene: .
J gene: TRBJ2-2
V gene: TRBV6-2/TRBV6-3
CDR3 DNA: TGTGCCAGCAGTTACTCTCAAAGATTCGGGAGGAACACCGGGGAGCTGTTTTTT
CDR3 protein: CASSYSQRFGRNTGELFF

clone size: .
D gene: .
J gene: TRBJ2-3
V gene: TRBV6-6
CDR3 DNA: TGTGCCAGCAGTTACCTTTTCGGGGGCACAGATACGCAGTATTTT
CDR3 protein: CASSYLFGGTDTQYF

clone size: .
D gene: .
J gene: TRBJ2-7
V gene: TRBV6-5
CDR3 DNA: TGTGCCAGCCTCGAGAGTGTCTACGAGCAGTACTTC
CDR3 protein: CASLESVYEQYF

clone size: .
D gene: TRBD1
J gene: TRBJ2-5
V gene: TRBV24-1
CDR3 DNA: TGTGCCACCAGTGATCCGGGACAGGGGAAAGAGACCCAGTACTTC
CDR3 protein: CATSDPGQGKETQYF

clone size: few
D gene: TRBD2
J gene: TRBJ2-1
V gene: TRBV5-1
CDR3 DNA: TGCGCCAGCAGCCCAGCGGGGAACACCTACAATGAGCAGTTCTTC
CDR3 protein: CASSPAGNTYNEQFF

clone size: .
D gene: .
J gene: TRBJ2-3
V gene: TRBV14
CDR3 DNA: TGTGCCAGCAGCCCCTTCCGGGGTGCGGCAGATACGCAGTATTTT
CDR3 protein: CASSPFRGAADTQYF

clone size: .
D gene: TRBD2
J gene: TRBJ2-1
V gene: TRBV27
CDR3 DNA: TGTGCCAGCTCAGGACTAGCGGGAAACAATGAGCAGTTCTTC
CDR3 protein: CASSGLAGNNEQFF

clone size: few
D gene: TRBD1
J gene: TRBJ2-7
V gene: TRBV3-1/TRBV3-2
CDR3 DNA: TGTGCCAGCAGCCGAGTCCTGACAGGGGGCTACGACGAGCAGTACTTC
CDR3 protein: CASSRVLTGGYDEQYF

clone size: .
D gene: .
J gene: TRBJ2-7
V gene: TRBV28
CDR3 DNA: TGTGCCAGCAGTAACCCGGGATTCACTGTCTACGAGCAGTACTTC
CDR3 protein: CASSNPGFTVYEQYF

clone size: .
D gene: TRBD1
J gene: TRBJ1-6
V gene: TRBV28
CDR3 DNA: TGTGCCATCAACAGGGGGATCAATTCCTATAATTCACCCCTCCACTTT
CDR3 protein: CAINRGINSYNSPLHF

clone size: .
D gene: TRBD1
J gene: TRBJ2-2
V gene: TRBV6-6
CDR3 DNA: TGTGCCAGCAGTCAGGGACAGATCTCCACCGGGGAGCTGTTTTTT
CDR3 protein: CASSQGQISTGELFF

clone size: .
D gene: .
J gene: TRBJ1-4
V gene: TRBV7-9
CDR3 DNA: TGTGCCAGCAGAAACTACCGGGACACCGTGAATGAAAAACTGTTTTTT
CDR3 protein: CASRNYRDTVNEKLFF

clone size: .
D gene: .
J gene: TRBJ2-6
V gene: TRBV28
CDR3 DNA: TGTGCCAGCAGCCAAACTAGCTCTGGGGCCAACGTCCTGACTTTC
CDR3 protein: CASSQTSSGANVLTF

clone size: .
D gene: .
J gene: TRBJ2-3
V gene: TRBV30
CDR3 DNA: TGTGCCTGGAGTGTAGCGACGGGATCAAGCACAGATACGCAGTATTTT
CDR3 protein: CAWSVATGSSTDTQYF

clone size: .
D gene: .
J gene: TRBJ2-3
V gene: TRBV7-2
CDR3 DNA: TGTGCCAGCAGACCCCAAGGGGGCACAGATACGCAGTATTTT
CDR3 protein: CASRPQGGTDTQYF

clone size: .
D gene: .
J gene: TRBJ2-5
V gene: TRBV7-2
CDR3 DNA: TGTGCCAGCAGCTTAGCGGATCAGGGATGGGTGGAGACCCAGTACTTC
CDR3 protein: CASSLADQGWVETQYF

clone size: .
D gene: .
J gene: TRBJ1-1
V gene: TRBV6-5
CDR3 DNA: TGTGCCAGCAGTCGACAGGCTGAAGCTTTCTTT
CDR3 protein: CASSRQAEAFF

clone size: .
D gene: TRBD2
J gene: TRBJ2-1
V gene: TRBV24-1
CDR3 DNA: TGTGCCACCAGTCTAGCTTCCGGGAGGGCCTACAATGAGCAGTTCTTC
CDR3 protein: CATSLASGRAYNEQFF

clone size: .
D gene: TRBD1
J gene: TRBJ1-3
V gene: TRBV5-6
CDR3 DNA: TGTGCCAGCAGCTTGCGACAGGGGAGGTCTGGAAACACCATATATTTT
CDR3 protein: CASSLRQGRSGNTIYF

clone size: few
D gene: .
J gene: TRBJ2-5
V gene: TRBV6-5
CDR3 DNA: TGTGCCAGCAGTCTGATGGTCGGTAGCAGAGAGACCCAGTACTTC
CDR3 protein: CASSLMVGSRETQYF

clone size: .
D gene: TRBD2
J gene: TRBJ2-7
V gene: TRBV6-5
CDR3 DNA: TGTGCCAGCAGTCGCAGCGGGAGTGGGCCCTACGAGCAGTACTTC
CDR3 protein: CASSRSGSGPYEQYF

clone size: .
D gene: .
J gene: TRBJ2-5
V gene: TRBV5-1
CDR3 DNA: TGCGCCAGCAGCTTGGGACTAGAGGAGACCCAGTACTTC
CDR3 protein: CASSLGLEETQYF

clone size: .
D gene: .
J gene: TRBJ2-7
V gene: TRBV6-5
CDR3 DNA: TGTGCCAGCAGCAGGGGAGACTACGAGCAGTACTTC
CDR3 protein: CASSRGDYEQYF

clone size: .
D gene: TRBD2
J gene: TRBJ2-1
V gene: TRBV2
CDR3 DNA: TGTGCCAGCAGCGGAAGAACTAGCGGGAGTTACGAGCAGTTCTTC
CDR3 protein: CASSGRTSGSYEQFF

clone size: .
D gene: TRBD1
J gene: TRBJ2-7
V gene: TRBV7-2
CDR3 DNA: TGTGCCAGCAGCCCAGCATCCGGGACAGGGGCCCACGAGCAGTACTTC
CDR3 protein: CASSPASGTGAHEQYF

clone size: .
D gene: TRBD1
J gene: TRBJ1-2
V gene: TRBV7-2
CDR3 DNA: TGTGCCAGCAGCCCACACTCCGGGACAGACTATGGCTACACCTTC
CDR3 protein: CASSPHSGTDYGYTF

clone size: .
D gene: TRBD1
J gene: TRBJ1-3
V gene: TRBV19
CDR3 DNA: TGTGCCAGTAGTTCCCGACAGGGCGGAAACACCATATATTTT
CDR3 protein: CASSSRQGGNTIYF

clone size: .
D gene: TRBD1
J gene: TRBJ1-2
V gene: TRBV27
CDR3 DNA: TGTGCCAGCAGTTTTCGCCCCGGGCAGGGGGCAGAATATGGCTACACCTTC
CDR3 protein: CASSFRPGQGAEYGYTF

clone size: few
D gene: .
J gene: TRBJ1-2
V gene: TRBV6-5
CDR3 DNA: TGTGCCAGCAGTTATGCAGGGGTAGGCTACACCTTC
CDR3 protein: CASSYAGVGYTF

clone size: .
D gene: TRBD2
J gene: TRBJ2-1
V gene: TRBV28
CDR3 DNA: TGTGCCAGCAGTAAGGGGCTAGCGGGGTACAATGAGCAGTTCTTC
CDR3 protein: CASSKGLAGYNEQFF

clone size: .
D gene: .
J gene: TRBJ2-7
V gene: TRBV5-1
CDR3 DNA: TGCGCCAGCAGCTTCGCGGGACCTGGCTACGAGCAGTACTTC
CDR3 protein: CASSFAGPGYEQYF

clone size: .
D gene: .
J gene: TRBJ1-1
V gene: TRBV6-5
CDR3 DNA: TGTGCCAGCAGTTACTCGACGAGGGTCTCCACTGAAGCTTTCTTT
CDR3 protein: CASSYSTRVSTEAFF

clone size: .
D gene: TRBD2
J gene: TRBJ2-3
V gene: TRBV7-9
CDR3 DNA: TGTGCCAGCAGCTTAGTTGGGGGTAGCGGGACACATACGCAGTATTTT
CDR3 protein: CASSLVGGSGTHTQYF

clone size: .
D gene: TRBD1
J gene: TRBJ1-1
V gene: TRBV28
CDR3 DNA: TGTGCCAGCAGTTTCCGGACAGGGATCGCTGAAGCTTTCTTT
CDR3 protein: CASSFRTGIAEAFF

clone size: .
D gene: TRBD1
J gene: TRBJ1-2
V gene: TRBV2
CDR3 DNA: TGTGCCAGCAGAGAATCCGGGACAGGAACTAACTATGGCTACACCTTC
CDR3 protein: CASRESGTGTNYGYTF

clone size: .
D gene: .
J gene: TRBJ1-4
V gene: TRBV7-2
CDR3 DNA: TGTGCCAGCAGCCCCGCAGGGCCAACTAATGAAAAACTGTTTTTT
CDR3 protein: CASSPAGPTNEKLFF

clone size: .
D gene: .
J gene: TRBJ2-7
V gene: TRBV6-2/TRBV6-3
CDR3 DNA: TGTGCCAGCAGTTACCACCTAGCAGGCGAGCAGTACTTC
CDR3 protein: CASSYHLAGEQYF

clone size: .
D gene: TRBD1
J gene: TRBJ1-1
V gene: TRBV5-1
CDR3 DNA: TGCGCCAGCAGCTCGTCGACAGGGCGTAACACTGAAGCTTTCTTT
CDR3 protein: CASSSSTGRNTEAFF

clone size: .
D gene: .
J gene: TRBJ2-1
V gene: TRBV4-3
CDR3 DNA: TGCGCCAGCAGCCAAGATAGGCTAGCGTTAAGCAATGAGCAGTTCTTC
CDR3 protein: CASSQDRLALSNEQFF

clone size: .
D gene: .
J gene: TRBJ2-6
V gene: TRBV6-2/TRBV6-3
CDR3 DNA: TGTGCCAGCAGTACCCGACAGGCTGGGGCCAACGTCCTGACTTTC
CDR3 protein: CASSTRQAGANVLTF

clone size: .
D gene: .
J gene: TRBJ1-5
V gene: TRBV19
CDR3 DNA: TGTGCCAGTAGTATAGATCGAGGTGGGTCCGGGCAGCCCCAGCATTTT
CDR3 protein: CASSIDRGGSGQPQHF

clone size: .
D gene: TRBD1
J gene: TRBJ1-4
V gene: TRBV11-2
CDR3 DNA: TGTGCCAGCAGCTTATCGAGGGGGCCAGAAAAACTGTTTTTT
CDR3 protein: CASSLSRGPEKLFF

clone size: .
D gene: .
J gene: TRBJ2-1
V gene: TRBV28
CDR3 DNA: TGTGCCAGCAGTCCTTTTATAGGGGCTTCCTACAATGAGCAGTTCTTC
CDR3 protein: CASSPFIGASYNEQFF

clone size: .
D gene: TRBD1
J gene: TRBJ2-2
V gene: TRBV7-3
CDR3 DNA: TGTGCCAGCAGCTTAACTCGGACAGGGGGCTACACCGGGGAGCTGTTTTTT
CDR3 protein: CASSLTRTGGYTGELFF

clone size: .
D gene: .
J gene: TRBJ2-5
V gene: TRBV6-2/TRBV6-3
CDR3 DNA: TGTGCCAGCAGTTACATCGGGGTTTCGCAAGAGACCCAGTACTTC
CDR3 protein: CASSYIGVSQETQYF